A single T cell receptor (beta chain) is shown here with its context. What it binds is unknown. This record comes from a study of T cell responses to AZD1222 COVID-19 vaccine. Study-level points and caveats: White British people made up most donors, females outnumbered males, and clonal diversity was possibly underestimated. Repertoire collection took place solely once the T cell response had peaked.

This table comes from immunoSEQ multiplex PCR, and its TCRdb copy is limited to in-frame clones, with some not included. The data contain some 110,000 clones, roughly 90% of them singletons. Germline V gene sequence: CDR1 LNHDA, CDR2 SQIVND (reference sequence). V shed 3 bases and J 6 bases; nucleotides not matched to a gene: 5. This CDR3 is built from 14 residues. The chain uses TRBV19 and TRBJ1-5; 7 nucleotides agree with TRBD1. This clonotype originated in an adult in good health. The specimen comprised peripheral blood, sampled on day 0 of AZD1222 vaccination. CDR3 in DNA: TGTGCCAGTAGTATGATAGGGGGCGGTCAGCCCCAGCATTTT. Protein: CASSMIGGGQPQHF.